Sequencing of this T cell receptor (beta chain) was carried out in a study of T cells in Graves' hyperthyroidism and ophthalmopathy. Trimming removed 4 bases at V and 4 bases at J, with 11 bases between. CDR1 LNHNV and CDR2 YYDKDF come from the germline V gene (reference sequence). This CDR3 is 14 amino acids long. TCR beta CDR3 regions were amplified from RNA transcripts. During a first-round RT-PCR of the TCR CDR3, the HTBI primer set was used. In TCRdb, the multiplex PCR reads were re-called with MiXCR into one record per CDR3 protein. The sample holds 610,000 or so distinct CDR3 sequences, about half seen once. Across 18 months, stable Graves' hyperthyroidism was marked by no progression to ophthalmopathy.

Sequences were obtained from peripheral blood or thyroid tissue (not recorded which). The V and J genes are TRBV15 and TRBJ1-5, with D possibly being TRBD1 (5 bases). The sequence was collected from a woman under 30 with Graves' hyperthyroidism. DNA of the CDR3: TGTGCCACCAGCAAGGGGTCTGGGAATCAGCCCCAGCATTTT. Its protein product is CATSKGSGNQPQHF.